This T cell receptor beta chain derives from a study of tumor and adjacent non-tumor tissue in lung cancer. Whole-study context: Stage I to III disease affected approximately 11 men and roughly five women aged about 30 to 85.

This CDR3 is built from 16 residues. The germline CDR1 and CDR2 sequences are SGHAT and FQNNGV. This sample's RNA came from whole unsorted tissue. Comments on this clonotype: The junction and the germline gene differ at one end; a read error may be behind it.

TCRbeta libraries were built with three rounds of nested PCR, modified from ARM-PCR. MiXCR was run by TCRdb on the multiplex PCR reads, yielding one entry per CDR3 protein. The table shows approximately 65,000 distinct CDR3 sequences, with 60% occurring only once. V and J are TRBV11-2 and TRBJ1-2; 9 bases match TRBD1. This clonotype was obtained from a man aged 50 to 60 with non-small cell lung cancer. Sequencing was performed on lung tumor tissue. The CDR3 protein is CASSPRGTGNNYGYIF. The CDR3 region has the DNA TGTGCCAGCAGCCCAAGGGGGACAGGGAATAACTATGGCTACATCTTC.